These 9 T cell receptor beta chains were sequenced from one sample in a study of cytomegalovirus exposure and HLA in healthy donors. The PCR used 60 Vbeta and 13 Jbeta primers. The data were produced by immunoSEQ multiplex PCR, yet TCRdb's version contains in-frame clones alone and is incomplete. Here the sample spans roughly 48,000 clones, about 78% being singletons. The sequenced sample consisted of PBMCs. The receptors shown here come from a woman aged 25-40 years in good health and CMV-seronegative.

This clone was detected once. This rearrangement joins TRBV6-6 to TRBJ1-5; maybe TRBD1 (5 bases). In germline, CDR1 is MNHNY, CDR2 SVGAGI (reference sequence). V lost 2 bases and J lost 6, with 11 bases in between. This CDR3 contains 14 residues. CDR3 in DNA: TGTGCCAGCAGTTACGACAGACGTCGTCAGCCCCAGCATTTT. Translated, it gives CASSYDRRRQPQHF.

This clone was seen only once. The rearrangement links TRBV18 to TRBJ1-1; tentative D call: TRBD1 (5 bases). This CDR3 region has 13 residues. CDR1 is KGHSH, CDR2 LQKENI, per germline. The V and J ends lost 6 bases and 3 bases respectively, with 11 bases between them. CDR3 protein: CASSTGADTEAFF. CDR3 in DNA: TGTGCCAGCTCCACTGGGGCGGACACTGAAGCTTTCTTT.

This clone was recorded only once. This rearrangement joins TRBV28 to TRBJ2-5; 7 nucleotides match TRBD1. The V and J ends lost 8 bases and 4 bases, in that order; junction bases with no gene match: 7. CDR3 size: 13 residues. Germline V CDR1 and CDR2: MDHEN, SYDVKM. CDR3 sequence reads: CASQGQVRETQYF. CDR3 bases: TGTGCCAGCCAAGGACAGGTCCGAGAGACCCAGTACTTC. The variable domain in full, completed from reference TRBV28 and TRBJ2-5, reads DVKVTQSSRYLVKRTGEKVFLECVQDMDHENMFWYRQDPGLGLRLIYFSYDVKMKEKGDIPEGYSVSREKKERFSLILESASTNQTSMYLCASQGQVRETQYFGPGTRLLVL.

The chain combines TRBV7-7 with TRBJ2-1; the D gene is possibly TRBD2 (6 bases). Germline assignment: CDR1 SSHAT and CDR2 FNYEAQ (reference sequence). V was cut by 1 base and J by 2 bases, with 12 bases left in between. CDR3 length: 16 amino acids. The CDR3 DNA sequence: TGTGCCAGCAGCTTAGAGGGCGGGATCCCCTACAATGAGCAGTTCTTC. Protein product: CASSLEGGIPYNEQFF.

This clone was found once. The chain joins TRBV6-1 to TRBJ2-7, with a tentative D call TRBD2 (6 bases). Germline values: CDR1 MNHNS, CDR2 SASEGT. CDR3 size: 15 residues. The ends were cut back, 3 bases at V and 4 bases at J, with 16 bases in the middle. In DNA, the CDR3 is TGTGCCAGCAGTGACGGGACTCTGACTTTGTACGAGCAGTACTTC. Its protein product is CASSDGTLTLYEQYF.

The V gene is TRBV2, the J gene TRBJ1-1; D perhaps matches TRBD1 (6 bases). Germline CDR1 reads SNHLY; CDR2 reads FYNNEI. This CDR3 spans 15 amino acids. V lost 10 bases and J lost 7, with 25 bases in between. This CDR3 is CATKQGTGFIREAFF. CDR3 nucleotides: TGTGCCACAAAACAGGGTACAGGGTTTATCCGTGAAGCTTTCTTT.

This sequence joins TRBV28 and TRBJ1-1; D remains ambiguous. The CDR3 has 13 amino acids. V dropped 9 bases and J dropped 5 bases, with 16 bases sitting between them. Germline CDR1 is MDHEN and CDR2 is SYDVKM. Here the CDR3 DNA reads TGTGCCAGTGAGGGAAATGGGTGGACTGAAGCTTTCTTT. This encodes CASEGNGWTEAFF.

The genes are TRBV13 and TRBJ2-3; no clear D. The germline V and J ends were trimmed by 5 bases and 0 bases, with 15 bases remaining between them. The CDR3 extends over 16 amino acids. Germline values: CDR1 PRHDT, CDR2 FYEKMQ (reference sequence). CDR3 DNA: TGTGCCAGCAGCCGCGAACAGATCCCTAGCACAGATACGCAGTATTTT. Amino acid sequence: CASSREQIPSTDTQYF.

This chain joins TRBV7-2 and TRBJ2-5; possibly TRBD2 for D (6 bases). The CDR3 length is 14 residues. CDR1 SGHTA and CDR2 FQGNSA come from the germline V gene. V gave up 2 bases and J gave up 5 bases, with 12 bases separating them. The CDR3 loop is CASSLKGRSETQYF. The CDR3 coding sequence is TGTGCCAGCAGCTTAAAGGGGAGGAGTGAGACCCAGTACTTC.